The 26 T cell receptor beta chains below all came from one sample that was sequenced in a study of control samples from healthy donors and cancer patients. Assay used: immunoSEQ multiplex PCR; TCRdb lists only in-frame clones, some missing. Among 84,000 or so clones, 91% were seen once, and the ten largest hold 15% to 19%. The sequenced sample consisted of blood. These receptors originate from a man in his thirties or forties in good health.

In this sample, this clone turned up once. The chain employs TRBV2 and TRBJ1-1, with D tentatively TRBD1 (5 bases). CDR1 is SNHLY, CDR2 FYNNEI, per germline. CDR3 size: 14 residues. V was pared by 5 bases and J by 8 bases, with 18 bases between. CDR3 loop: CASSSPGTSGEAFF. CDR3 DNA: TGTGCCAGCAGTTCACCTGGGACTTCCGGCGAAGCTTTCTTT.

The chain joins TRBV11-2 to TRBJ2-7; D is unresolved. Between the trimmed V and J ends, which lost 5 bases and 5 bases, there was a span of 19 bases. CDR1 and CDR2 (germline): SGHAT, FQNNGV. This CDR3 region has 15 residues. This CDR3 reads CASSTRASPGHEQYF. DNA of the CDR3: TGTGCCAGCAGCACCCGGGCCTCCCCAGGACACGAGCAGTACTTC.

The V and J genes are TRBV9 and TRBJ2-3; 7 bases agree with TRBD2. The junction had 4 bases not matched to a gene; V was cut back by 0 bases and J by 3 bases. Germline CDR1 SGDLS, CDR2 YYNGEE. The CDR3 is 15 amino acids. The CDR3: CASSVARGGTDTQYF. The CDR3 DNA sequence: TGTGCCAGCAGCGTAGCTAGGGGAGGGACAGATACGCAGTATTTT.

The chain is built from TRBV3-1 (or the pseudogene TRBV3-2) and TRBJ2-2; D might be TRBD2 (6 bases). V was pared by 3 bases and J by 9 bases, with 14 bases between. There are 14 residues in the CDR3. CDR1 is LGHDT, CDR2 YNNKEL, per germline (reference sequence). The CDR3 DNA reads as TGTGCCAGCAGCCAGGGTAGCGGTCTACGGGAGCTGTTTTTT. This gives the protein CASSQGSGLRELFF.

J is TRBJ2-2 and V is TRBV21-1. TRBV21-1 is a documented pseudogene. CDR3 size: 17 residues. The DNA of the CDR3 is TGTGCCAGGAGGGTGGGGCGGCCGTTTGTTCGAACCGGGGAGCTGTTTTTT. Protein sequence: CARRVGRPFVRTGELFF.

The V call is TRBV23-1, the J call TRBJ1-5; D remains ambiguous. TRBV23-1 is an ORF, and what it does is uncertain. The CDR3 sequence is 19 residues long. V lost 6 bases and J 0 bases, leaving 24 bases between the germline ends. CDR3 DNA sequence: TGCGCCAGCAGGCCGAAGTGGGTACAGATCTTGATTAGCAATCAGCCCCAGCATTTT. As protein: CASRPKWVQILISNQPQHF.

This chain connects TRBV4-2 to TRBJ2-3; a possible D gene is TRBD1 (6 bases). Between the trimmed V and J ends, which lost 4 bases and 1 base, there was a span of 18 bases. Germline CDR1 reads LGHNA; CDR2 reads YNFKEQ. The CDR3 is 17 residues long. The CDR3 DNA follows: TGTGCCAGCAGCCCTTCAGGTGGGGCAGGGGGCACAGATACGCAGTATTTT. Amino acids: CASSPSGGAGGTDTQYF.

The chain couples TRBV13 to TRBJ2-7, with D possibly matching TRBD1 (5 bases). Trimming cost V 0 bases and J 0 bases, with 9 bases left between them. Germline CDR1 reads PRHDT; CDR2 reads FYEKMQ (reference sequence). The CDR3 consists of 15 residues. The CDR3 bases are TGTGCCAGCAGCTTAGGGGGGCTCAGCTCCTACGAGCAGTACTTC. Translation: CASSLGGLSSYEQYF.

Only a few counts were recorded for this clone. The J gene is TRBJ1-1, the V gene TRBV18, with D tentatively TRBD1 (6 bases). CDR1 and CDR2 (germline): KGHSH, LQKENI. The CDR3 contains 14 residues. Trimming removed 3 bases from V and 4 bases from J, with 12 bases in between. CDR3 in amino acids: CASSPSVTGTEAFF. Here the CDR3 DNA reads TGTGCCAGCTCACCGTCAGTGACAGGCACTGAAGCTTTCTTT.

This chain joins TRBV30 and TRBJ2-1, with D possibly matching TRBD1 (5 bases). CDR3 size: 13 residues. Trimming shortened V by 4 bases and J by 5 bases, and 12 bases separated the two germline ends. Germline lookup yields CDR1 GTSNPN and CDR2 SVGIG (reference sequence). The CDR3 loop is CAWNPQTDNEQFF. DNA of the CDR3: TGTGCCTGGAACCCTCAGACAGACAATGAGCAGTTCTTC. The variable domain in full, completed from reference TRBV30 and TRBJ2-1, reads SQTIHQWPATLVQPVGSPLSLECTVEGTSNPNLYWYRQAAGRGLQLLFYSVGIGQISSEVPQNLSASRPQDRQFILSSKKLLLSDSGFYLCAWNPQTDNEQFFGPGTRLTVL.

The rearrangement joins TRBV28 to TRBJ1-1, with no clear D. The germline CDR1 and CDR2 sequences are MDHEN and SYDVKM. V was shortened by 3 bases and J by 1 base, with 9 bases between the two germline ends. CDR3 length equals 14 residues. The CDR3 bases are TGTGCCAGCAGTTTTATGGGTCCGAACACTGAAGCTTTCTTT. Translated, it gives CASSFMGPNTEAFF. Looking up the rest from reference TRBV28 and TRBJ1-1 gives the full variable domain: DVKVTQSSRYLVKRTGEKVFLECVQDMDHENMFWYRQDPGLGLRLIYFSYDVKMKEKGDIPEGYSVSREKKERFSLILESASTNQTSMYLCASSFMGPNTEAFFGQGTRLTVV.

The chain employs TRBV2 and TRBJ2-7; no clear D gene. CDR3 length: 14 amino acids. V lost 6 bases and J 5 bases, leaving 17 bases between the germline ends. The germline V gene has CDR1 SNHLY and CDR2 FYNNEI. In nucleotides, the CDR3 is TGTGCCAGCAGGCTCCGGACCGCCTTAAACGAGCAGTACTTC. This sequence encodes CASRLRTALNEQYF.

The genes are TRBV28 and TRBJ1-5; D gene uncertain. V was shortened by 5 bases and J by 5 bases, with 16 bases between the two germline ends. Germline CDR1 is MDHEN and CDR2 is SYDVKM. There are 15 residues in the CDR3. CDR3 bases: TGTGCCAGCAGTAACCCCCAAGGGCGCGATCAGCCCCAGCATTTT. Amino acid sequence: CASSNPQGRDQPQHF. Together with reference TRBV28 and TRBJ1-5, the CDR3 gives the full variable domain: DVKVTQSSRYLVKRTGEKVFLECVQDMDHENMFWYRQDPGLGLRLIYFSYDVKMKEKGDIPEGYSVSREKKERFSLILESASTNQTSMYLCASSNPQGRDQPQHFGDGTRLSIL.

V gene TRBV7-3 combines with J gene TRBJ2-1; TRBD2 matches 7 bases. The CDR3 contains 15 residues. Trimming cost V 5 bases and J 0 bases; bases outside gene matches: 4. Germline V gene data show CDR1 as SGHTA and CDR2 as FQGTGA. This CDR3 reads CASSALADSYNEQFF. The CDR3, as DNA: TGTGCCAGCAGCGCTCTAGCGGACTCCTACAATGAGCAGTTCTTC.

The chain links TRBV5-1 to TRBJ2-3; D is perhaps TRBD2 (6 bases). The CDR3 runs to 15 residues. V dropped 1 base and J dropped 2 bases, with 11 bases sitting between them. Germline loops: CDR1 SGHRS, CDR2 YFSETQ. The CDR3 DNA reads TGCGCCAGCAGCTTGCCGGGACTGGCCACAGATACGCAGTATTTT. Its translation is CASSLPGLATDTQYF.

The chain carries TRBV3-1 (or the pseudogene TRBV3-2) and TRBJ2-5, with TRBD1 matching 10 bases. Per the germline V gene, CDR1 is LGHDT and CDR2 is YNNKEL (reference sequence). V lost 1 base, J lost 5 bases, and 7 bases stayed unmatched. The CDR3 consists of 16 residues. The CDR3 DNA sequence: TGTGCCAGCAGCCAAGGGGGGACAGGGGTTCGGGAGACCCAGTACTTC. The encoded protein is CASSQGGTGVRETQYF.

The rearrangement uses TRBV18 and TRBJ1-2; D not resolved. Germline CDR1 reads KGHSH; CDR2 reads LQKENI. The CDR3 is made up of 14 amino acids. V dropped 0 bases and J dropped 3 bases, with 8 bases sitting between them. The CDR3 here is CASSPPRPDYGYTF. CDR3 nucleotide sequence: TGTGCCAGCTCACCACCCCGGCCCGACTATGGCTACACCTTC.

The chain joins TRBV3-1 (or the pseudogene TRBV3-2) to TRBJ2-5; 7 bases line up with TRBD2. V was pared by 2 bases and J by 3 bases, with 6 bases of the junction left unmatched. The CDR3 runs to 15 residues. The germline CDR1 and CDR2 sequences are LGHDT and YNNKEL (reference sequence). Here the CDR3 reads CASSQFGGREETQYF. CDR3 sequence (DNA): TGTGCCAGCAGCCAATTCGGCGGGAGAGAAGAGACCCAGTACTTC.

The chain recombines TRBV11-1 with TRBJ2-5; D might be TRBD1 (6 bases). This CDR3 is 14 amino acids long. The V and J ends lost 5 bases and 1 base respectively, with 11 bases between them. Germline V gene sequence: CDR1 SGHAT, CDR2 FQDESV (reference sequence). The chain's CDR3 is CASSVQGFQETQYF. The CDR3 nucleotides read TGTGCCAGCAGCGTGCAGGGGTTCCAAGAGACCCAGTACTTC.

V and J are TRBV6-5 and TRBJ1-1, with TRBD1 identical over 9 bases. V was clipped by 5 bases and J by 6 bases; unmatched bases: 10. Germline V gene lookup returns CDR1 MNHEY and CDR2 SVGAGI. This CDR3 is built from 15 residues. The CDR3 loop is CASSPRRDRVSEAFF. CDR3 nucleotides: TGTGCCAGCAGTCCCCGCCGGGACAGGGTTTCTGAAGCTTTCTTT.

The J gene is TRBJ1-1, the V gene TRBV18; 7 bases map to TRBD1. V gave up 4 bases and J gave up 8 bases; unmatched junction bases: 4. Germline CDR1 reads KGHSH; CDR2 reads LQKENI. There are 12 residues in the CDR3. CDR3 in DNA: TGTGCCAGCTCACGTAACAGGGGCGAAGCTTTCTTT. It encodes CASSRNRGEAFF.

The chain links TRBV5-1 to TRBJ2-2; unclear D gene. V lost 0 bases and J lost 7, with 7 bases in between. Germline CDR1 is SGHRS and CDR2 is YFSETQ. CDR3 size: 13 residues. CDR3: CASSLEQLGELFF. CDR3 in DNA: TGCGCCAGCAGCTTGGAACAGCTCGGGGAGCTGTTTTTT.

V and J are TRBV15 and TRBJ2-1; D not resolved. Germline CDR1 reads LNHNV; CDR2 reads YYDKDF (reference sequence). The CDR3 spans 13 residues. V shed 0 bases and J shed 7 bases, with 7 bases lying between them. The CDR3 region is CATSREDENEQFF. The CDR3 DNA follows: TGTGCCACCAGCAGAGAAGATGAAAATGAGCAGTTCTTC.

The rearrangement joins TRBV18 to TRBJ2-7; D perhaps matches TRBD1 (5 bases). The CDR3 is 13 amino acids. CDR1 and CDR2 (germline): KGHSH, LQKENI. The ends were cut back, 0 bases at V and 3 bases at J, with 6 bases in the middle. The CDR3: CASSPPGLYEQYF. The DNA of the CDR3 is TGTGCCAGCTCACCACCGGGGCTCTACGAGCAGTACTTC.

V usage is TRBV6-2 or TRBV6-3 and J usage is TRBJ1-1; maybe TRBD1 (6 bases). The CDR3 has 19 amino acids. Between the trimmed V and J ends, which lost 2 bases and 2 bases, there was a span of 24 bases. Germline lookup yields CDR1 MNHEY and CDR2 SVGEGT. The CDR3, as DNA: TGTGCCAGCAGTTACCCCTTACTGAGGTTGGACAGCCCTAACACTGAAGCTTTCTTT. Translating gives CASSYPLLRLDSPNTEAFF.

The table lists this clone with a count of one. V and J are TRBV29-1 and TRBJ2-6, with TRBD1 matching 7 bases. Per germline, CDR1 SQVTM and CDR2 ANQGSEA. The CDR3 runs 16 residues. V trimming: 4 bases; J trimming: 0 bases; junction bases outside the gene matches: 6. The CDR3 coding sequence is TGCAGCGTTGGACAGGGCGTCCTCTCTGGGGCCAACGTCCTGACTTTC. Translating gives CSVGQGVLSGANVLTF.